Detailed here is one T cell receptor beta chain. Profiled with immunoSEQ multiplex PCR; TCRdb holds only in-frame clones, not every one. The data show about 97,000 clones, with 85% to 95% seen just once and 0.25% to 0.35% held by the top ten. This entry belongs to a study of technical replicates of blood from a handful of donors. Germline V gene sequence: CDR1 SGHKS, CDR2 YYEKEE (reference sequence). This CDR3 spans 17 amino acids. Unmatched junction bases numbered 11, after V lost 2 bases and J lost 0 bases. This chain joins TRBV5-5 and TRBJ2-7; 7 nucleotides agree with TRBD1. The receptor comes from a human donor in good health. Sequencing was done on a sample of T cells isolated from PBMCs. Here the CDR3 DNA reads TGTGCCAGCAGCTTCGACTCTAGGACAGGTAGCTCCTACGAGCAGTACTTC. The encoded protein is CASSFDSRTGSSYEQYF.